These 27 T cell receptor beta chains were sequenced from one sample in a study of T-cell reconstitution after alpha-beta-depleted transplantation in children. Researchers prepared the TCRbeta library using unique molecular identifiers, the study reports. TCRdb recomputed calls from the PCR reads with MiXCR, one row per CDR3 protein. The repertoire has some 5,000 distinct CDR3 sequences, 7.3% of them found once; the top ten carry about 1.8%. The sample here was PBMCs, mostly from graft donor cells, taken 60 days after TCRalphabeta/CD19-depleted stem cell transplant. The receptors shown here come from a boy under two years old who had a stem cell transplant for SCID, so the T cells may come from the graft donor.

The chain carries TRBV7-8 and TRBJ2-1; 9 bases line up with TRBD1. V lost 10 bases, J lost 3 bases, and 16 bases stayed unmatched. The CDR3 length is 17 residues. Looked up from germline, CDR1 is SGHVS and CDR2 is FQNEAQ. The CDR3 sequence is CAIGEERRDRDYNEQFF. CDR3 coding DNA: TGTGCCATCGGCGAAGAGCGACGGGACAGGGACTACAATGAGCAGTTCTTC. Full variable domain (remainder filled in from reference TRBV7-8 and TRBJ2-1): GAGVSQSPRYKVAKRGQDVALRCDPISGHVSLFWYQQALGQGPEFLTYFQNEAQLDKSGLPSDRFFAERPEGSVSTLKIQRTQQEDSAVYLCAIGEERRDRDYNEQFFGPGTRLTVL.

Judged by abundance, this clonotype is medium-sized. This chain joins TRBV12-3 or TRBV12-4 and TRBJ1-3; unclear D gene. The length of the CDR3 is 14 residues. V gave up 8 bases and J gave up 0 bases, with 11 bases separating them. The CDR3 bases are TGTGCCAGCCCAGACACGAGCTCTGGAAACACCATATATTTT. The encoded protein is CASPDTSSGNTIYF.

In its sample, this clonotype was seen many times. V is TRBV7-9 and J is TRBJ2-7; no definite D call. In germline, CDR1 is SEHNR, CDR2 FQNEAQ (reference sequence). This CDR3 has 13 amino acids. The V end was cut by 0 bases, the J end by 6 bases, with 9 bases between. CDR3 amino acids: CASSLAPSSEQYF. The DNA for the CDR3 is TGTGCCAGCAGCTTAGCCCCATCGAGCGAGCAGTACTTC.

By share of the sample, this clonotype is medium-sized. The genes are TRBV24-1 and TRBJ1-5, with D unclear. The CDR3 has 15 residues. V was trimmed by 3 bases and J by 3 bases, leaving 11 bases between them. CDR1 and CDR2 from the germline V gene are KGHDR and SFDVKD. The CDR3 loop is CATSDLRTDNQPQHF. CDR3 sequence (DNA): TGTGCCACCAGTGATCTACGGACGGACAATCAGCCCCAGCATTTT.

The CDR3, as DNA: TGTGCCAGCAGCCCCGGTGGCTTATCCGCAGATACGCAGTATTTT. Translation: CASSPGGLSADTQYF. This chain connects TRBV4-2 to TRBJ2-3; no clear D gene. The CDR3 has 15 amino acids. With 4 bases removed from V and 4 bases from J, the gap between germline ends came to 15 bases. The germline V gene has CDR1 LGHNA and CDR2 YNFKEQ.

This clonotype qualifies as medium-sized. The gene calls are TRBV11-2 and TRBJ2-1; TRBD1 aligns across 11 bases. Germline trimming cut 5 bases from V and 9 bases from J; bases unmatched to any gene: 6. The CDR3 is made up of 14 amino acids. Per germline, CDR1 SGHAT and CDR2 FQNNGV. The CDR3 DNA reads TGTGCCAGCAGCATGGACAGGGGGCAGGGTGAGCAGTTCTTC. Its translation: CASSMDRGQGEQFF. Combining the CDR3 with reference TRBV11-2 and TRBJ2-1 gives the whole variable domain EAGVAQSPRYKIIEKRQSVAFWCNPISGHATLYWYQQILGQGPKLLIQFQNNGVVDDSQLPKDRFSAERLKGVDSTLKIQPAKLEDSAVYLCASSMDRGQGEQFFGPGTRLTVL.

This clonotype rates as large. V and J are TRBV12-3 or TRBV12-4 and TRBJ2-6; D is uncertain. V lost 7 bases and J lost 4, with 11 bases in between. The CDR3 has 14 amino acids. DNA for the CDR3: TGTGCCAGCACCATTCCCTCCGGGGCCAACGTCCTGACTTTC. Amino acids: CASTIPSGANVLTF.

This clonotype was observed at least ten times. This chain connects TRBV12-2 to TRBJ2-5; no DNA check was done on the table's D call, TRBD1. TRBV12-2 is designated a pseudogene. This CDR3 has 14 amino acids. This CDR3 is CASRLRQGKETQYF. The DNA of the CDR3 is TGTGCAAGTCGCTTAAGACAGGGGAAAGAGACCCAGTACTTC.

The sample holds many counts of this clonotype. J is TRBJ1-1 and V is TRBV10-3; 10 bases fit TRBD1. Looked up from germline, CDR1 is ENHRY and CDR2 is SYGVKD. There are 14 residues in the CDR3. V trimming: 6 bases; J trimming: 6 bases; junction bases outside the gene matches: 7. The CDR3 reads CAIRGDRGYAEAFF. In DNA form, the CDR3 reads TGTGCCATCAGGGGGGACAGGGGATACGCTGAAGCTTTCTTT.

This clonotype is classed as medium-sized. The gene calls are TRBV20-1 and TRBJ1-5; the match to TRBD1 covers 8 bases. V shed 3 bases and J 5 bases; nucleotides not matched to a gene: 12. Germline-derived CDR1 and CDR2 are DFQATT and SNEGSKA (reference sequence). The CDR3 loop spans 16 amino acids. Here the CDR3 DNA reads TGCAGTGCTAGTGTAATTCGGTCAGGGGGCTATCAGCCCCAGCATTTT. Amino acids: CSASVIRSGGYQPQHF.

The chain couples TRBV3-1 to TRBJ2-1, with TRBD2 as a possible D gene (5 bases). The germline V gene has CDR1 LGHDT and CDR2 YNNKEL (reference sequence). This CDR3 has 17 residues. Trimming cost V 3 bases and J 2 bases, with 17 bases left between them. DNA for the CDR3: TGTGCCAGCAGCCACCAGGTCCCGCGGGCACCCTACAATGAGCAGTTCTTC. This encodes CASSHQVPRAPYNEQFF.

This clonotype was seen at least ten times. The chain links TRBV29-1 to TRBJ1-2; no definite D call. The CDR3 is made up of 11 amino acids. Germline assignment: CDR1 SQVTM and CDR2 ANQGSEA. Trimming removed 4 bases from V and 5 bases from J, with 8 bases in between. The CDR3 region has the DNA TGCAGCGTTGGCGGCAGTTATGGCTACACCTTC. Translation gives CSVGGSYGYTF. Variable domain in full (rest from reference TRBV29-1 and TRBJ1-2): SAVISQKPSRDICQRGTSLTIQCQVDSQVTMMFWYRQQPGQSLTLIATANQGSEATYESGFVIDKFPISRPNLTFSTLTVSNMSPEDSSIYLCSVGGSYGYTFGSGTRLTVV.

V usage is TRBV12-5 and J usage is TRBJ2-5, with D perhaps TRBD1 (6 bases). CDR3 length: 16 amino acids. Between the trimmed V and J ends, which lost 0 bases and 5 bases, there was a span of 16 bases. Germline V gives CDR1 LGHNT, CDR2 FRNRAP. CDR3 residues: CASGLVHSRGVETQYF. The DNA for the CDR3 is TGTGCTAGTGGTTTGGTACATTCCAGGGGTGTGGAGACCCAGTACTTC.

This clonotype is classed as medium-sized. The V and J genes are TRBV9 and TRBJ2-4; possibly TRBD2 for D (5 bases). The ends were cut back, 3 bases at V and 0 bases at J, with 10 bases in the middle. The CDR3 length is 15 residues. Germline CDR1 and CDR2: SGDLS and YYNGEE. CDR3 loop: CASSARGLAKNIQYF. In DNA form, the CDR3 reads TGTGCCAGCAGCGCCAGAGGGCTAGCCAAAAACATTCAGTACTTC.

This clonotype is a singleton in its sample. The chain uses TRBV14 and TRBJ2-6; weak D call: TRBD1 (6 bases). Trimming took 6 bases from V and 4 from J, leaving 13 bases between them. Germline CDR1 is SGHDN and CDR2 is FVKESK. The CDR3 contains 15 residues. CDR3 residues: CASRDNRAGANVLTF. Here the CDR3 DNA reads TGTGCCAGCAGGGATAACAGGGCCGGGGCCAACGTCCTGACTTTC.

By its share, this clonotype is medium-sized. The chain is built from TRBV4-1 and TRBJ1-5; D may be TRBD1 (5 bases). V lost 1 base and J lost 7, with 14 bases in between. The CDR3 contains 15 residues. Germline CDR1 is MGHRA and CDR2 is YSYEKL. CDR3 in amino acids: CASSQGGRGRQPQHF. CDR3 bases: TGCGCCAGCAGCCAAGGAGGTAGGGGCAGACAGCCCCAGCATTTT.

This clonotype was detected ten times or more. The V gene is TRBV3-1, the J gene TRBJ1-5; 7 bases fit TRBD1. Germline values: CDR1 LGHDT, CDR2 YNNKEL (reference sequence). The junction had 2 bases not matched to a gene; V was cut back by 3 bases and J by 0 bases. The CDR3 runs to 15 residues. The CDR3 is CASSQNRGSNQPQHF. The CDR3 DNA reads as TGTGCCAGCAGCCAGAACAGGGGTAGCAATCAGCCCCAGCATTTT.

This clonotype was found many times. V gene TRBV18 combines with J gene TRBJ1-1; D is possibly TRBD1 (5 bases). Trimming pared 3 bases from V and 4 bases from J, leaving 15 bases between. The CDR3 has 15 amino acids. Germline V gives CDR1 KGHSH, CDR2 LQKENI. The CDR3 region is CASSPLGGLGTEAFF. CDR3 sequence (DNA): TGTGCCAGCTCACCTCTGGGGGGTCTTGGCACTGAAGCTTTCTTT. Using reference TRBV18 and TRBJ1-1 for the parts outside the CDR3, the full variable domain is NAGVMQNPRHLVRRRGQEARLRCSPMKGHSHVYWYRQLPEEGLKFMVYLQKENIIDESGMPKERFSAEFPKEGPSILRIQQVVRGDSAAYFCASSPLGGLGTEAFFGQGTRLTVV.

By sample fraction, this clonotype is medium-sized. CDR3 residues: CASSTRDYLPAGELFF. The CDR3 bases are TGTGCCAGCTCAACCCGGGACTACCTACCCGCCGGGGAGCTGTTTTTT. The chain joins TRBV18 to TRBJ2-2; 7 bases map to TRBD2. Per germline, CDR1 KGHSH and CDR2 LQKENI. The trim removed 5 bases at V and 6 bases at J, leaving 12 bases unmatched. CDR3 size: 16 residues.

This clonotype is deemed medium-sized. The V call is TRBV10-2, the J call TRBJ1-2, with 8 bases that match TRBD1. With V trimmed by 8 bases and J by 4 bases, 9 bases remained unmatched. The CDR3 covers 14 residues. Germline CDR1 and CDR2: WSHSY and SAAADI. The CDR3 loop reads CASLNRGSGYGYTF. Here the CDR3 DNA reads TGCGCCAGCCTCAACAGGGGGAGTGGCTATGGCTACACCTTC.

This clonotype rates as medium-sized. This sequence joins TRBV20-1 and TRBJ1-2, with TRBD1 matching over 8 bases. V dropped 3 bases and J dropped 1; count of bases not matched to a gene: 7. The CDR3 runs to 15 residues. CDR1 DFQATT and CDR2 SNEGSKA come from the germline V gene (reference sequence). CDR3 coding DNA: TGCAGTGCTAGGAAAGACAGGGGTATTAACTATGGCTACACCTTC. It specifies CSARKDRGINYGYTF.

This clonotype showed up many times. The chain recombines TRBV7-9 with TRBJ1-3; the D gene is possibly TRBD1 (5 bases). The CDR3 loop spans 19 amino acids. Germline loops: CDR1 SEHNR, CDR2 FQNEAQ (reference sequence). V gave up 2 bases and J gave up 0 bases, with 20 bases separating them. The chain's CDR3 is CASSLWEFWDGSSGNTIYF. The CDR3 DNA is TGTGCCAGCAGCTTATGGGAGTTTTGGGACGGAAGCTCTGGAAACACCATATATTTT. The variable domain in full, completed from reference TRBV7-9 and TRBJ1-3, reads DTGVSQNPRHKITKRGQNVTFRCDPISEHNRLYWYRQTLGQGPEFLTYFQNEAQLEKSRLLSDRFSAERPKGSFSTLEIQRTEQGDSAMYLCASSLWEFWDGSSGNTIYFGEGSWLTVV.

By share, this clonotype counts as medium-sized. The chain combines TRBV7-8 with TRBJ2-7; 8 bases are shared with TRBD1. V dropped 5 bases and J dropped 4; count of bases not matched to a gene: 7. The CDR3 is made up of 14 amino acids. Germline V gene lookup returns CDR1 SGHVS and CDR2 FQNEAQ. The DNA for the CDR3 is TGTGCCAGCAGCGGTCGACAGGGGACTTACGAGCAGTACTTC. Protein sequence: CASSGRQGTYEQYF.

In DNA form, the CDR3 reads TGTGCCAGCTCACCATACGGGGATAATCAGCCCCAGCATTTT. Translating it yields CASSPYGDNQPQHF. This rearrangement joins TRBV18 to TRBJ1-5; D gene ambiguous. The CDR3 spans 14 residues. V was trimmed by 2 bases and J by 4 bases, leaving 9 bases between them. The germline V gene encodes CDR1 KGHSH and CDR2 LQKENI.

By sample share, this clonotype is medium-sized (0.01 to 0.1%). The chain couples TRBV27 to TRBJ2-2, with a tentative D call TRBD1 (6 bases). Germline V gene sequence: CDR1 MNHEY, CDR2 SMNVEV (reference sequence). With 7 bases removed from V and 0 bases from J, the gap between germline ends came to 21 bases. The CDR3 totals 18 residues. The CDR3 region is CASTPWTDILPNTGELFF. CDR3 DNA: TGTGCCAGCACCCCCTGGACAGATATCCTTCCGAACACCGGGGAGCTGTTTTTT.

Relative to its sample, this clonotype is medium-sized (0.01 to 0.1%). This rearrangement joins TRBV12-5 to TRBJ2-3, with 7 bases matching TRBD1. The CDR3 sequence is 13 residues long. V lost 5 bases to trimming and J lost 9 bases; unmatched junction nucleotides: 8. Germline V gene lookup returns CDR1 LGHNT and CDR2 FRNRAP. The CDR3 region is CASGPRTGPTQYF. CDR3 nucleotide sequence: TGTGCTAGTGGTCCAAGGACAGGACCGACGCAGTATTTT.

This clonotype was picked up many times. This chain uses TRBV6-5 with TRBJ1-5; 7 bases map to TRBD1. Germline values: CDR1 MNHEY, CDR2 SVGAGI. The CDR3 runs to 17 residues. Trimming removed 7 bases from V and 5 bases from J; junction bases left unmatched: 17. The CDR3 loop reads CASNLDRTIMKDQPQHF. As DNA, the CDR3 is TGTGCCAGCAATTTGGACAGGACCATCATGAAGGATCAGCCCCAGCATTTT.